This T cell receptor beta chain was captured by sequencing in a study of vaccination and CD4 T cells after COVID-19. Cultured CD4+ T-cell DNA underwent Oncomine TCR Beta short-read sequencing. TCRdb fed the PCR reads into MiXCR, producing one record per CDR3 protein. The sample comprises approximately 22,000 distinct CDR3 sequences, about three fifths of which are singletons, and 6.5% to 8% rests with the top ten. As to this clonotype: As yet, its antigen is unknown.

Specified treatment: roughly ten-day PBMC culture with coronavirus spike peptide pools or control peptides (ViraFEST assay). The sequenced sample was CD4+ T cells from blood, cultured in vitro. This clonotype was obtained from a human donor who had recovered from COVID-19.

CDR3 in DNA: TGCAGTGCTAGAGTTATGTGGAACACCGGGGAGCTGTTTTTT. Its protein product is CSARVMWNTGELFF. V is TRBV20-1 and J is TRBJ2-2; D is unresolved. CDR1 is DFQATT, CDR2 SNEGSKA, per germline (reference sequence). The CDR3 loop spans 14 amino acids. Trimming left V 1 base short and J 1 base short, with 7 bases between.